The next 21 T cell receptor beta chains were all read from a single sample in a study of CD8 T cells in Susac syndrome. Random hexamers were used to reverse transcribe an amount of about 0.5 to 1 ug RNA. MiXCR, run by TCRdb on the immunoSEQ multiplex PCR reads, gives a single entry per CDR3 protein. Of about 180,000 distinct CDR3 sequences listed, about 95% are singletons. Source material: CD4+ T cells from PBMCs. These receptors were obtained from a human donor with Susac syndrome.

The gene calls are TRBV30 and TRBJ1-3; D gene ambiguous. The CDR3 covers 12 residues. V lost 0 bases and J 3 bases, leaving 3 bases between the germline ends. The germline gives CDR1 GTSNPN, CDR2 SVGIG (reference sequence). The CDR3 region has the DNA TGTGCCTGGAGTGTAGGTGGAAACACCATATATTTT. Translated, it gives CAWSVGGNTIYF.

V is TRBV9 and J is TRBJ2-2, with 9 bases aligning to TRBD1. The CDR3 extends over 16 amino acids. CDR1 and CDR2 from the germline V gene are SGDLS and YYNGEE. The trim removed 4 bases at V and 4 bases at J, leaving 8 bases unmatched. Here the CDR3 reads CASSSARQGGTGELFF. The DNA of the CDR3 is TGTGCCAGCAGCTCCGCACGACAGGGGGGCACCGGGGAGCTGTTTTTT.

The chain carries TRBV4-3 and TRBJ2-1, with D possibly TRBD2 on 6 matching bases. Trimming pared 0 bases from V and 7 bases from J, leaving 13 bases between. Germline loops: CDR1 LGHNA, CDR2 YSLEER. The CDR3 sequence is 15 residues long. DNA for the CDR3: TGCGCCAGCAGCCAAGATAACCTCCGGGGGAATGAGCAGTTCTTC. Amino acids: CASSQDNLRGNEQFF.

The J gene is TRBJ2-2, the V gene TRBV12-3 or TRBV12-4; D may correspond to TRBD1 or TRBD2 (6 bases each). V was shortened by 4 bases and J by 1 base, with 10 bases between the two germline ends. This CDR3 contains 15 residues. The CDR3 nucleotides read TGTGCCAGCAGTTGGGGGGCGAGGAACACCGGGGAGCTGTTTTTT. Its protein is CASSWGARNTGELFF.

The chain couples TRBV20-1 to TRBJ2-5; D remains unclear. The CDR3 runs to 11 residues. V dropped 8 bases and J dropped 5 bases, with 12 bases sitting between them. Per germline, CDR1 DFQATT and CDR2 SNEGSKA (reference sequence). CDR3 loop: CSLARIETQYF. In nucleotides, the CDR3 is TGCAGTCTCGCAAGAATTGAGACCCAGTACTTC.

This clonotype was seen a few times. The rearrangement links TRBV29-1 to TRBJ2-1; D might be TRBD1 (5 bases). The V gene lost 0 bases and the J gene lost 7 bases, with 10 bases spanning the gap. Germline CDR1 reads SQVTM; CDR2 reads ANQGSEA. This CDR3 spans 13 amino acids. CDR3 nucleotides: TGCAGCGTTGAAGAAGCCCAGGGTAATGAGCAGTTCTTC. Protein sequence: CSVEEAQGNEQFF.

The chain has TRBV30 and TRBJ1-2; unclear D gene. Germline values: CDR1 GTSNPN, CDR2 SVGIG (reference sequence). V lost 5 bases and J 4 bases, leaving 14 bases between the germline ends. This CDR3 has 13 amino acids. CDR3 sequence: CAWQLILGYGYTF. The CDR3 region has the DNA TGTGCCTGGCAACTGATTCTGGGCTATGGCTACACCTTC.

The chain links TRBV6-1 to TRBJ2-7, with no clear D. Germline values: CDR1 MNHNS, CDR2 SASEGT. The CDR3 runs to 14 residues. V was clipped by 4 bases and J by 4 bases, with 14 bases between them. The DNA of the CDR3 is TGTGCCAGCAGTGTCCCAGGCCTCGGGTACGAGCAGTACTTC. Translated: CASSVPGLGYEQYF.

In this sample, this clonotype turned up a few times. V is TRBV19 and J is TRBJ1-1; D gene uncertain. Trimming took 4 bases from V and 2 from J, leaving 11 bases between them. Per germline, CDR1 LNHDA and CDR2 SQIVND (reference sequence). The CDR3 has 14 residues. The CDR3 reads CASSNTPINTEAFF. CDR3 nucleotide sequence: TGTGCCAGTAGTAACACGCCGATAAACACTGAAGCTTTCTTT.

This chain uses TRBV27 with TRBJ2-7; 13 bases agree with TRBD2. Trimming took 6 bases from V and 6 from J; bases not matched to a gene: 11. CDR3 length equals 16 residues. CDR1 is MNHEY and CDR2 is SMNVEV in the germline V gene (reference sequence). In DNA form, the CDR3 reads TGTGCCAGCAGGCAACTAGCGGGAGGGCCTCTAGGCGAGCAGTACTTC. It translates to CASRQLAGGPLGEQYF.

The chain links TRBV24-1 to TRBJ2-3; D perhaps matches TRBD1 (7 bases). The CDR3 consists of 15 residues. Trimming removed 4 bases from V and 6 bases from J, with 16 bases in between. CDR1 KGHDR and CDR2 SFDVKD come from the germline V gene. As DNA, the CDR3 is TGTGCCACCAGTGACCCTGGACAGGAGGGGGATACGCAGTATTTT. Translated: CATSDPGQEGDTQYF.

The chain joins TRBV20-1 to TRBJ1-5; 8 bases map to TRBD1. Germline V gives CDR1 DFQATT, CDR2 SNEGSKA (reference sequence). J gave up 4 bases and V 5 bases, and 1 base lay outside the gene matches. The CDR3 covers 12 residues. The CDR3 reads CSAWTGNQPQHF. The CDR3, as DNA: TGCAGTGCTTGGACAGGGAATCAGCCCCAGCATTTT.

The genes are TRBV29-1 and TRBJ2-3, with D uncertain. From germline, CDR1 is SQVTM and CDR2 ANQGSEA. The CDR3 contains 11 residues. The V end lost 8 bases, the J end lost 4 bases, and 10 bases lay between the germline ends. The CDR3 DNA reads TGCAGCACCGAGCGTGCAGATACGCAGTATTTT. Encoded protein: CSTERADTQYF.

The DNA of the CDR3 is TGTGCCTGGAGTGTCGGACTCGTGAACACTGAAGCTTTCTTT. This codes for CAWSVGLVNTEAFF. The J gene is TRBJ1-1, the V gene TRBV30; D unclear. The CDR3 has 14 amino acids. With 0 bases removed from V and 0 bases from J, the gap between germline ends came to 8 bases. Germline loops: CDR1 GTSNPN, CDR2 SVGIG (reference sequence).

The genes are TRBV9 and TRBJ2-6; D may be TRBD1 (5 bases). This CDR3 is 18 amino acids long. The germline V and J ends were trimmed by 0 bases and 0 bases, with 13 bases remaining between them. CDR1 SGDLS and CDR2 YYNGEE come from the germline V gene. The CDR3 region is CASSVEGARFSGANVLTF. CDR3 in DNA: TGTGCCAGCAGCGTAGAAGGGGCCAGATTCTCTGGGGCCAACGTCCTGACTTTC.

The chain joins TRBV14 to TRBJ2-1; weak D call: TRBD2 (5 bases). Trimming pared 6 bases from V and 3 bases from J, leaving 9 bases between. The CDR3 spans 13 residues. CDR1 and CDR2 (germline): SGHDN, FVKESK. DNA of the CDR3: TGTGCCAGCAGGCGGGCCGTCTACAATGAGCAGTTCTTC. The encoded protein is CASRRAVYNEQFF.

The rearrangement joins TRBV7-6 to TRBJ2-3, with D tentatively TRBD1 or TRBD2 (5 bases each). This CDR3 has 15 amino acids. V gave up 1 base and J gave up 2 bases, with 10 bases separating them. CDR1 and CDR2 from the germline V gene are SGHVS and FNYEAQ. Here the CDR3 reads CASSLVRGLTDTQYF. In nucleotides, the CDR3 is TGTGCCAGCAGCTTAGTCCGGGGCCTCACAGATACGCAGTATTTT. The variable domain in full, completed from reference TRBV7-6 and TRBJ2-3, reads GAGVSQSPRYKVTKRGQDVALRCDPISGHVSLYWYRQALGQGPEFLTYFNYEAQQDKSGLPNDRFSAERPEGSISTLTIQRTEQRDSAMYRCASSLVRGLTDTQYFGPGTRLTVL.

The CDR3 region is CSVGDGGTEAFF. CDR3 sequence (DNA): TGCAGCGTTGGGGACGGGGGCACTGAAGCTTTCTTT. This chain joins TRBV29-1 and TRBJ1-1; D possibly corresponds to TRBD1 (5 bases). There are 12 residues in the CDR3. The germline CDR1 and CDR2 sequences are SQVTM and ANQGSEA. V was clipped by 4 bases and J by 4 bases, with 10 bases between them. Full variable domain (rest looked up from reference TRBV29-1 and TRBJ1-1): SAVISQKPSRDICQRGTSLTIQCQVDSQVTMMFWYRQQPGQSLTLIATANQGSEATYESGFVIDKFPISRPNLTFSTLTVSNMSPEDSSIYLCSVGDGGTEAFFGQGTRLTVV.

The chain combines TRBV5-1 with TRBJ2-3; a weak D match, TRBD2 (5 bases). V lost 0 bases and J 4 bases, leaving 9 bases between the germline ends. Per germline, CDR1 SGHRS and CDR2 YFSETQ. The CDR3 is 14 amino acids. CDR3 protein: CASSLARVADTQYF. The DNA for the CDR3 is TGCGCCAGCAGCTTGGCGAGGGTTGCAGATACGCAGTATTTT.

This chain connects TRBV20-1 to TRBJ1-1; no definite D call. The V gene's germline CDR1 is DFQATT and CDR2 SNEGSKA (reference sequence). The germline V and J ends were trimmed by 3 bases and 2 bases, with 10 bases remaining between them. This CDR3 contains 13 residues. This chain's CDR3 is CSASPGLNTEAFF. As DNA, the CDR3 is TGCAGTGCTAGTCCGGGCCTTAACACTGAAGCTTTCTTT.

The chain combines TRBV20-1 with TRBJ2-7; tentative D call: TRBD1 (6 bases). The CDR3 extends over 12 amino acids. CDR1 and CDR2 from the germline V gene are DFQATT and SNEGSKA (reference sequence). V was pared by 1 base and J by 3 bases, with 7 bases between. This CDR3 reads CSARAGHYEQYF. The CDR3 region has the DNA TGCAGTGCTAGAGCGGGACACTACGAGCAGTACTTC.